The clone carrying this T cell receptor (beta chain) turned up a few times. The antigen is unknown. The data are from a study of cytomegalovirus exposure and HLA in healthy donors. Whole-study context: Findings of an earlier analysis included around 100 million unique TCR beta sequences from some 180 million T cells. Samples from HLA-typed donors yielded about 85 million unique TCRs in an early data release.

Trimming took off 4 bases at V and 4 bases at J, with 14 bases between the two ends. The CDR3 has 14 residues. Looked up from germline, CDR1 is MNHNS and CDR2 is SASEGT. Overall study results and limits: Researchers counted around 180 TCR beta chains as cytomegalovirus-associated. Reportedly, TCR beta sequences accurately predicted HLA-A and HLA-B alleles in most subjects.

PCR was performed using 60 Vbeta and 13 Jbeta primers. Sequencing used immunoSEQ multiplex PCR; TCRdb keeps in-frame clones, though not all of them. The sample gives fewer than 80,000 clones, around 80% of which show up once; 2% to 2.5% is in the top ten. The sample comprised PBMCs. The gene calls are TRBV6-1 and TRBJ2-7; D may be TRBD2 (5 bases). The TCR comes from a man aged 25 to 40 in good health and CMV-seronegative. CDR3 nucleotide sequence: TGTGCCAGCAGTGCCTGGGGAGTAGCTTACGAGCAGTACTTC. It is translated as CASSAWGVAYEQYF.